This TCR beta chain was documented in a study of cytomegalovirus exposure and HLA in healthy donors. This CDR3 region has 16 residues. In germline, CDR1 is SGHVS, CDR2 FQNEAQ. Trimming stripped 5 bases from V and 6 bases from J, with 19 bases between. The PCR employed 60 Vbeta primers together with 13 Jbeta primers. Only in-frame clones appear in the TCRdb table, and some are missing; sequencing was by immunoSEQ multiplex PCR. The top ten hold approximately 7% of the sample, which has about 160,000 clones, approximately 80% seen once. General observations from the study: Researchers reported in a later analysis that a missense DCLRE1C variant was tied to TCR beta V- and J-gene trimming.

As to this clone: Antigen specificity is unknown.

The V gene is TRBV7-8, the J gene TRBJ2-2; TRBD2 is a possible D gene (7 bases). Material: PBMCs. This sequence originates from a woman aged 25 to 39 in good health and CMV-seropositive. The CDR3 spells CASSLMGGRGSGELFF. DNA for the CDR3: TGTGCCAGCAGCCTGATGGGGGGGCGGGGGTCCGGGGAGCTGTTTTTT.